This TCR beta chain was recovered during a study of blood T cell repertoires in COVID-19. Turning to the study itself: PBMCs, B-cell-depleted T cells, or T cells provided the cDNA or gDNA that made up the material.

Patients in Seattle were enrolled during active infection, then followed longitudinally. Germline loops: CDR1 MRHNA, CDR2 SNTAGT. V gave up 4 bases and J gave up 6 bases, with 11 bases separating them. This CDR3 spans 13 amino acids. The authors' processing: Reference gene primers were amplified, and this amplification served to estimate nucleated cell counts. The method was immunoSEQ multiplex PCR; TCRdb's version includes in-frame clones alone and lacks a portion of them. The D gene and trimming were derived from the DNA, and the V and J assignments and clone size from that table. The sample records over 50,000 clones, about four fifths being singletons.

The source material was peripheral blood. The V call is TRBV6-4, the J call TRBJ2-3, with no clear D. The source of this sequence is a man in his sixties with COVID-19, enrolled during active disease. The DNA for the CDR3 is TGTGCCAGCAGTGCGTCTCTCGCGGATACGCAGTATTTT. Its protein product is CASSASLADTQYF.